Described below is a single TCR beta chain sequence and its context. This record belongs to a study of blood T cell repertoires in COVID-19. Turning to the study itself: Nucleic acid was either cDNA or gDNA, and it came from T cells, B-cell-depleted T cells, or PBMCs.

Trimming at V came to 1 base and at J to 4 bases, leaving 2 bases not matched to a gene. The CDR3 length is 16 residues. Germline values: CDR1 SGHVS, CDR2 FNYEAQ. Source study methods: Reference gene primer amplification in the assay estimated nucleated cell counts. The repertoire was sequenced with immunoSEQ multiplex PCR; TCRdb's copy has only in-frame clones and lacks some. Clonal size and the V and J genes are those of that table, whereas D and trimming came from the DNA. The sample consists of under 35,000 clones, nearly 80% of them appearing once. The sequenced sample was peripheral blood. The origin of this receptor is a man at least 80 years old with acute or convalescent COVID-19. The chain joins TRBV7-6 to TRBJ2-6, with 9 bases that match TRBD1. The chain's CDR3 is CASSLGTGAGANVLTF. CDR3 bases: TGTGCCAGCAGCTTAGGGACAGGGGCCGGGGCCAACGTCCTGACTTTC.